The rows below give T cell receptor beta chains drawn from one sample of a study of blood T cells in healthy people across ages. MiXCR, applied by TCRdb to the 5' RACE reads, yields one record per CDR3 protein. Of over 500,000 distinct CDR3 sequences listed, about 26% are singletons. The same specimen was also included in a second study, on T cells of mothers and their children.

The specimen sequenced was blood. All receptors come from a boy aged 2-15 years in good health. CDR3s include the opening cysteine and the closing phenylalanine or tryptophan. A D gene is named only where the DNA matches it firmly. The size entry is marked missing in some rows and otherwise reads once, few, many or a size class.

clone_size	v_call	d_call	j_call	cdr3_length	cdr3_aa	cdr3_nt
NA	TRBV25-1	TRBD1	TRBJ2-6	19	CASSGTGGDGSAGANVLTF	TGTGCCAGCAGTGGAACAGGGGGTGACGGTTCGGCGGGGGCCAACGTCCTGACTTTC
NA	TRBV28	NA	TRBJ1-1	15	CASSFGGGRDTEAFF	TGTGCCAGCAGTTTTGGGGGGGGCAGGGACACTGAAGCTTTCTTT
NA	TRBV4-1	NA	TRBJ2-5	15	CASRPLGGIGETQYF	TGCGCCAGCCGGCCCCTAGGGGGGATTGGGGAGACCCAGTACTTC
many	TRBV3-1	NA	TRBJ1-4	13	CASSQGASGRVFF	TGTGCCAGCAGCCAAGGGGCCTCGGGACGCGTCTTTTTT
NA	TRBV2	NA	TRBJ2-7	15	CASIQGGVLNYEQYF	TGTGCCAGCATCCAGGGGGGTGTACTAAACTACGAGCAGTACTTC
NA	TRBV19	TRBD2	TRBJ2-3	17	CASSIVGLAGNTDTQYF	TGTGCCAGTAGTATAGTCGGGCTAGCGGGGAACACAGATACGCAGTATTTT
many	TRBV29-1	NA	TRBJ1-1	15	CSVEHLAGIVAEAFF	TGCAGCGTTGAACATCTCGCAGGGATAGTCGCTGAAGCTTTCTTT
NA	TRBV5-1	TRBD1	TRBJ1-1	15	CASSEEQGAGARAFF	TGCGCCAGCAGCGAAGAACAGGGGGCGGGAGCTCGAGCTTTCTTT
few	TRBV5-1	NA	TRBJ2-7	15	CASSLEAGGIYEQYF	TGCGCCAGCAGCTTGGAGGCAGGGGGGATCTACGAGCAGTACTTC
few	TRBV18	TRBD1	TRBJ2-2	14	CASKRTDRPGELFF	TGTGCCAGCAAGCGTACGGACAGGCCCGGGGAGCTGTTTTTT
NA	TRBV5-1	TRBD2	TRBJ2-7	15	CASRGKRGDLSEQYF	TGCGCCAGCAGGGGTAAGCGGGGGGACTTAAGCGAGCAGTACTTC
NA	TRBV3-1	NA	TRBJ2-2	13	CASSHPDTGELFF	TGTGCCAGCAGCCACCCCGACACCGGGGAGCTGTTTTTT
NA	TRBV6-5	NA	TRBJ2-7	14	CATSPRGSPYEQYF	TGTGCCACCTCTCCCAGGGGAAGTCCCTACGAGCAGTACTTC
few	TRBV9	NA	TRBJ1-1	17	CASSVTGSQGMNTEAFF	TGTGCCAGCAGCGTAACGGGATCCCAGGGGATGAACACTGAAGCTTTCTTT
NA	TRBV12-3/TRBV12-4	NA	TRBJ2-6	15	CASSTPQGWANVLTF	TGTGCCAGCAGCACCCCCCAGGGTTGGGCCAACGTCCTGACTTTC
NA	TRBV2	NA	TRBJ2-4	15	CVSSELGGARNIQYF	TGTGTCAGCAGTGAACTCGGGGGAGCTAGGAACATTCAGTACTTC
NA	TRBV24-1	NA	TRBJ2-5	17	CATSGGGGAGKQETQYF	TGTGCCACCAGTGGAGGAGGGGGAGCAGGAAAGCAAGAGACCCAGTACTTC
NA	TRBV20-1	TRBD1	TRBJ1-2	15	CSARDQIRDSRFYTF	TGCAGTGCTAGAGATCAAATTCGGGACAGCCGATTCTACACCTTC
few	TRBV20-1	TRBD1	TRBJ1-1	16	CSARLAGQGGNTEAFF	TGCAGTGCTAGACTGGCGGGACAGGGAGGGAACACTGAAGCTTTCTTT
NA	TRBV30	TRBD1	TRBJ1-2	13	CAWIGQGENGYTF	TGTGCCTGGATCGGACAGGGGGAGAATGGCTACACCTTC
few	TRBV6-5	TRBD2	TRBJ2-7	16	CASSYRPTSGRYEQYF	TGTGCCAGCAGTTACCGACCGACTAGCGGGAGATACGAGCAGTACTTC
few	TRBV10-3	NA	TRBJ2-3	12	CAISLDLDTQYF	TGTGCCATCAGTCTCGACCTTGATACGCAGTATTTT
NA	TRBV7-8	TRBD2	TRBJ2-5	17	CASSLDTGTSWLETQYF	TGTGCCAGCAGCCTCGATACCGGGACTAGCTGGTTAGAGACCCAGTACTTC
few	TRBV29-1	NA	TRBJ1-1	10	CSAENTEAFF	TGCAGCGCCGAAAACACTGAAGCTTTCTTT
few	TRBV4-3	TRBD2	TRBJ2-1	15	CASRQAGGPNNEQFF	TGCGCCAGCCGACAAGCGGGAGGGCCAAACAATGAGCAGTTCTTC
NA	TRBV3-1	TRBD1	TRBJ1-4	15	CASSYGQGANEKLFF	TGTGCCAGCAGCTATGGACAGGGGGCAAACGAAAAACTGTTTTTT
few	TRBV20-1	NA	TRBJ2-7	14	CSASGAGRSYEQYF	TGCAGTGCTAGCGGGGCCGGTAGGTCCTACGAGCAGTACTTC
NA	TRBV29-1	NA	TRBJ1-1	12	CSVDPAGTEAFF	TGCAGCGTTGACCCCGCGGGCACTGAAGCTTTCTTT
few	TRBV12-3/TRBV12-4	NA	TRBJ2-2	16	CASSYQPEGRGGELFF	TGTGCCAGCAGCTACCAGCCGGAGGGCCGAGGCGGGGAGCTGTTTTTT
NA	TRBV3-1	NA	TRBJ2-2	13	CASSQLSTGELFF	TGTGCCAGCAGCCAATTATCCACCGGGGAGCTGTTTTTT
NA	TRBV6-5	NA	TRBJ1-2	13	CASVPHGGEGYTF	TGTGCCAGCGTTCCTCATGGGGGAGAGGGCTACACCTTC
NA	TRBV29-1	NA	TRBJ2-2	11	CSGSNTGELFF	TGCAGCGGCTCAAACACCGGGGAGCTGTTTTTT
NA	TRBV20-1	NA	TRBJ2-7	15	CSARDRAPGAYEQYF	TGCAGTGCTAGAGATCGGGCTCCAGGGGCCTACGAGCAGTACTTC
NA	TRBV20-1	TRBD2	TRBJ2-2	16	CSAGRDGGGSTGELFF	TGCAGTGCTGGGCGAGATGGGGGGGGTAGCACCGGGGAGCTGTTTTTT
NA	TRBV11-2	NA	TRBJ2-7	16	CASSLRLRGQSGEQYF	TGTGCCAGCAGCTTAAGGCTGCGGGGACAGTCCGGCGAGCAGTACTTC
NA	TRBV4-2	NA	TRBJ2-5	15	CASSQEDTIQETQYF	TGTGCCAGCAGCCAGGAGGACACTATCCAAGAGACCCAGTACTTC
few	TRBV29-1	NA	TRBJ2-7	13	CSVLQGTEDEQYF	TGCAGCGTCCTACAGGGTACAGAGGACGAGCAGTACTTC
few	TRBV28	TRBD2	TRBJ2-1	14	CASSLGRANNEQFF	TGTGCCAGCAGTTTGGGGAGGGCCAACAATGAGCAGTTCTTC
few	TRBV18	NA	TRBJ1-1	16	CASSPYNGAQFTEAFF	TGTGCCAGCTCACCGTACAACGGGGCACAATTCACTGAAGCTTTCTTT
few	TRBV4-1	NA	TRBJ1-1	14	CASSQGIVTAEAFF	TGCGCCAGCAGCCAAGGTATCGTAACGGCTGAAGCTTTCTTT
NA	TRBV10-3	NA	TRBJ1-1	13	CAIVGRQGTEAFF	TGTGCCATCGTTGGGAGGCAGGGCACTGAGGCTTTCTTT
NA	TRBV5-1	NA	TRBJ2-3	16	CASSLAPALSTDTQYF	TGCGCCAGCAGCTTGGCACCGGCTCTCAGCACAGATACGCAGTATTTT
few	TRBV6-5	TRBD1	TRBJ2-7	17	CASSYWTPGQGPYEQYF	TGTGCCAGCAGTTACTGGACACCGGGACAGGGGCCCTACGAGCAGTACTTC
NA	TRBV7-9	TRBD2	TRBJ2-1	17	CASSLQSLSAGAPGVVF	TGTGCCAGCAGCTTACAGTCATTGTCAGCGGGAGCGCCGGGGGTGGTATTC
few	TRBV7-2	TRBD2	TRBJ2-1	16	CASSSTSGRAYNEQFF	TGTGCCAGCAGCTCGACTAGCGGGAGGGCCTACAATGAGCAGTTCTTC
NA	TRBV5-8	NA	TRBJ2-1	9	CASSILQFF	TGTGCCAGCAGCATTTTGCAGTTCTTC
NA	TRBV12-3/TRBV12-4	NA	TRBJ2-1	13	CASSPASGNEQFF	TGTGCCAGCAGCCCCGCCTCAGGCAATGAGCAGTTCTTC
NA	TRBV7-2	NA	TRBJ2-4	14	CASSLRQVFSIQYF	TGTGCCAGCAGTCTTCGACAGGTTTTTTCCATTCAGTACTTC
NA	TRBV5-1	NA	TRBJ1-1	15	CASSSWTADSAEAFF	TGCGCCAGCAGCTCCTGGACCGCCGATAGCGCTGAAGCTTTCTTT
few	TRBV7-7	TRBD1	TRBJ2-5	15	CASSAGTGGTETQYF	TGTGCCAGCAGCGCCGGGACAGGGGGTACAGAGACCCAGTACTTC